This T cell receptor beta chain was retrieved from a study of cytomegalovirus exposure and HLA in healthy donors. Vbeta (60) and Jbeta (13) primers were used in the PCR. The table came from immunoSEQ multiplex PCR; TCRdb's copy has only in-frame clones and leaves some out. The table includes more than 95,000 clones, around 60% detected once. Germline loops: CDR1 MGHRA, CDR2 YSYEKL. The V gene end was trimmed by 2 bases and the J gene end by 10 bases; junction bases not matched to a gene: 13. This CDR3 region has 15 residues. The sequencing input was PBMCs. The rearrangement links TRBV4-1 to TRBJ1-1, with 7 bases fitting TRBD1. The source of this sequence is a woman between 45 and 60 years old in good health and CMV-seronegative. The CDR3 loop is CASSQPLKGTDGAFF. DNA of the CDR3: TGCGCCAGCAGCCAACCTCTCAAGGGGACAGATGGAGCTTTCTTT.